This T cell receptor beta chain was observed in a study of cytomegalovirus exposure and HLA in healthy donors. Study at large: Genotyping of about 400 donors showed that around 86% belonged to the Caucasian-associated ancestry cluster.

Only a few counts were recorded for this clone. The target antigen is unknown. Distinct nucleotide sequences in the sample also encode this CDR3. CDR3 length equals 13 residues. Looked up from germline, CDR1 is MDHEN and CDR2 is SYDVKM. V gave up 4 bases and J gave up 3 bases; unmatched junction bases: 1. With 60 Vbeta and 13 Jbeta primers, the PCR was carried out. TCRdb keeps only in-frame clones here, not all; method: immunoSEQ multiplex PCR. The sample comprises under 200,000 clones, around 80% of which are singletons, and around 4.9% rests with the top ten. Study observations and caveats: Later analysis identified several of the most significant clusters that appeared linked to common viral pathogens. Reports indicated that the classifier achieved high specificity and sensitivity in diagnosing cytomegalovirus status. The authors judged a highly shared variant cluster likely a sequencing artifact.

Sequences were obtained from PBMCs. The sequence was obtained from a male donor in good health and CMV-seronegative. The chain couples TRBV28 to TRBJ2-7; 9 bases are shared with TRBD1. The CDR3 coding sequence is TGTGCCAGCAGTTCGGGACAGGGCTACGAGCAGTACTTC. Encoded protein: CASSSGQGYEQYF.